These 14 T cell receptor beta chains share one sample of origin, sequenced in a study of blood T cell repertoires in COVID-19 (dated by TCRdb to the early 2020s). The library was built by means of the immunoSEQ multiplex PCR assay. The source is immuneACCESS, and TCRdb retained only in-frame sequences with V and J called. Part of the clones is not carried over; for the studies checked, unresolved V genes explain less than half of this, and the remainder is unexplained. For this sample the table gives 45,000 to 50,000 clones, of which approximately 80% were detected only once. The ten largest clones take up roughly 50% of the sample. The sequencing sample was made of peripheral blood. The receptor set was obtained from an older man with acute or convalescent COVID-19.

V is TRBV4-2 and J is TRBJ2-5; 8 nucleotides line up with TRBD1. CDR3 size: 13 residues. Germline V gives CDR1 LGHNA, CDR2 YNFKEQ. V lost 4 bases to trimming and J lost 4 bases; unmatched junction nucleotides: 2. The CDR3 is CASSLDRGETQYF. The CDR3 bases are TGTGCCAGCAGCCTCGACAGGGGAGAGACCCAGTACTTC.

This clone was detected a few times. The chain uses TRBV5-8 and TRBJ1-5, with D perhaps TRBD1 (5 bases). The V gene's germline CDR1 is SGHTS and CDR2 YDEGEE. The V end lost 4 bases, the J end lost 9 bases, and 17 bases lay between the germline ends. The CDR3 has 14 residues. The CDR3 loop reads CASSPGGGAMPQHF. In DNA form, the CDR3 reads TGTGCCAGCAGCCCGGGCGGAGGGGCCATGCCCCAGCATTTT.

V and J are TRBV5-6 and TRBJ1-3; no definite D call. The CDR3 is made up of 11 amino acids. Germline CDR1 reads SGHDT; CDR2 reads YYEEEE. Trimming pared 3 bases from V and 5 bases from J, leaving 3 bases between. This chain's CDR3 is CASSSRNTIYF. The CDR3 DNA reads TGTGCCAGCAGCTCCAGAAACACCATATATTTT.

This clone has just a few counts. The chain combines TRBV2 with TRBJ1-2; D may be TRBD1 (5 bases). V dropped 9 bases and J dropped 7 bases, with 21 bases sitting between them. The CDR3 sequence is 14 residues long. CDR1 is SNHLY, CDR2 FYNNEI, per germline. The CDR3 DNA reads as TGTGCCAGACTTCCTTCTGGCAGGGCTCGTGGCTACACCTTC. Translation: CARLPSGRARGYTF. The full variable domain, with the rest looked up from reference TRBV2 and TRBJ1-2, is EPEVTQTPSHQVTQMGQEVILRCVPISNHLYFYWYRQILGQKVEFLVSFYNNEISEKSEIFDDQFSVERPDGSNFTLKIRSTKLEDSAMYFCARLPSGRARGYTFGSGTRLTVV.

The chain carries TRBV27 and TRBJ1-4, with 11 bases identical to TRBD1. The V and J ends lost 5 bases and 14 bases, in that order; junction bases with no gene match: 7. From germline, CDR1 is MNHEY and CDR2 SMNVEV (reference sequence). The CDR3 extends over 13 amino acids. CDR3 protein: CASSPWDRGVLFF. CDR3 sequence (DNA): TGTGCCAGCAGTCCATGGGACAGGGGGGTGCTGTTTTTT.

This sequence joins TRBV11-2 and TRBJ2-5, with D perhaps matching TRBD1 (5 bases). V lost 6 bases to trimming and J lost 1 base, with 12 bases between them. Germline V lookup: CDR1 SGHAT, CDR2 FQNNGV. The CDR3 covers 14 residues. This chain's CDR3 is CASRPGISQETQYF. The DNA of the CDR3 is TGTGCCAGCAGACCAGGGATTTCCCAAGAGACCCAGTACTTC.

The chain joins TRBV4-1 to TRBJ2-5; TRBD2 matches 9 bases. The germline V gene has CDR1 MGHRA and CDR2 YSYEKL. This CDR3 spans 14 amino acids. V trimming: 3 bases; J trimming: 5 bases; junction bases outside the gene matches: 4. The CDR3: CASSQGTSWETQYF. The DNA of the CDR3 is TGCGCCAGCAGCCAGGGGACTAGCTGGGAGACCCAGTACTTC.

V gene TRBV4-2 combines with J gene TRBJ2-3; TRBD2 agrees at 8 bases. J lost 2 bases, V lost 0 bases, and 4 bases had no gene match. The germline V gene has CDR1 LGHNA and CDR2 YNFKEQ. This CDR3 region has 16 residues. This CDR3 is CASSQEVAGTTDTQYF. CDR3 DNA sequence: TGTGCCAGCAGCCAAGAGGTAGCGGGGACCACAGATACGCAGTATTTT.

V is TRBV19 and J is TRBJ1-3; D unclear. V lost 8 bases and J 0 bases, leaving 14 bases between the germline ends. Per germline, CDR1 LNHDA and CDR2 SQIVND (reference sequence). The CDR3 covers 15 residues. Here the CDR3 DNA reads TGTGCCAGTGCCACCACCCCCTACTCTGGAAACACCATATATTTT. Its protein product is CASATTPYSGNTIYF.

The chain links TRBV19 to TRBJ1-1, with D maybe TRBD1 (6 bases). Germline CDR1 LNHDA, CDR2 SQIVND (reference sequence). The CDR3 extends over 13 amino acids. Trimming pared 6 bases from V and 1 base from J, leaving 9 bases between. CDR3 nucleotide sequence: TGTGCCAGTAGGGGGGCTTGGAACACTGAAGCTTTCTTT. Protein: CASRGAWNTEAFF. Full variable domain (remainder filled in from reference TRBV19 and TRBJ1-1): DGGITQSPKYLFRKEGQNVTLSCEQNLNHDAMYWYRQDPGQGLRLIYYSQIVNDFQKGDIAEGYSVSREKKESFPLTVTSAQKNPTAFYLCASRGAWNTEAFFGQGTRLTVV.

CDR3 in DNA: TGTGCCAGTAGTAACCAGGGGATTAATGAAAAACTGTTTTTT. This translates into CASSNQGINEKLFF. J is TRBJ1-4 and V is TRBV19, with a weak D call TRBD1 (6 bases). V was pared by 4 bases and J by 4 bases, with 10 bases between. This CDR3 contains 14 residues. Germline V CDR1 and CDR2: LNHDA, SQIVND (reference sequence).

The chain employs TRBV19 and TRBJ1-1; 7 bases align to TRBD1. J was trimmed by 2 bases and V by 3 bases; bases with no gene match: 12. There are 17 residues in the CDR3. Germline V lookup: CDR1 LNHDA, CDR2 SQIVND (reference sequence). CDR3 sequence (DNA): TGTGCCAGTAGTATCTTCGTTACAGGGGTCCCTAACACTGAAGCTTTCTTT. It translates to CASSIFVTGVPNTEAFF. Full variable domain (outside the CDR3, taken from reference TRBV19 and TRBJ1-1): DGGITQSPKYLFRKEGQNVTLSCEQNLNHDAMYWYRQDPGQGLRLIYYSQIVNDFQKGDIAEGYSVSREKKESFPLTVTSAQKNPTAFYLCASSIFVTGVPNTEAFFGQGTRLTVV.

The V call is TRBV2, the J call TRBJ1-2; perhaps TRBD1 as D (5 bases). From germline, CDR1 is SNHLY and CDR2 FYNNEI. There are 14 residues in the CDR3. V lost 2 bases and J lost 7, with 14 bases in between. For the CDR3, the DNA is TGTGCCAGCAGTGAAAGCAGGGCTCTCGTTGGCTACACCTTC. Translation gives CASSESRALVGYTF.

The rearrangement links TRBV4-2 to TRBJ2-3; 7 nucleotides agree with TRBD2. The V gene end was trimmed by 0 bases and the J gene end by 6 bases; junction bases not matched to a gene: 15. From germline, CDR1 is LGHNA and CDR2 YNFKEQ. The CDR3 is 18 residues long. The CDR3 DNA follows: TGTGCCAGCAGCCAAGATGAGGTTGGGACTACCGGCTTGGATACGCAGTATTTT. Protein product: CASSQDEVGTTGLDTQYF.